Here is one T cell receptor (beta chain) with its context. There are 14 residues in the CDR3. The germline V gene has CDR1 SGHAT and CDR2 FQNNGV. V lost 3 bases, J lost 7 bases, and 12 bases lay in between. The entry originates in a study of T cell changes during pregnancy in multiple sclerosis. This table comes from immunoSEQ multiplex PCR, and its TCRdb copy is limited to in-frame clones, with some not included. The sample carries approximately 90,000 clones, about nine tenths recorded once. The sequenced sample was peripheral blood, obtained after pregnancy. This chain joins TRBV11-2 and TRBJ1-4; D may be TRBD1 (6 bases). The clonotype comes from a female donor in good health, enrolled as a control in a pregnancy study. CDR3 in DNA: TGTGCCAGCAGCTTCCGGGACACCTCTGAAAAACTGTTTTTT. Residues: CASSFRDTSEKLFF.